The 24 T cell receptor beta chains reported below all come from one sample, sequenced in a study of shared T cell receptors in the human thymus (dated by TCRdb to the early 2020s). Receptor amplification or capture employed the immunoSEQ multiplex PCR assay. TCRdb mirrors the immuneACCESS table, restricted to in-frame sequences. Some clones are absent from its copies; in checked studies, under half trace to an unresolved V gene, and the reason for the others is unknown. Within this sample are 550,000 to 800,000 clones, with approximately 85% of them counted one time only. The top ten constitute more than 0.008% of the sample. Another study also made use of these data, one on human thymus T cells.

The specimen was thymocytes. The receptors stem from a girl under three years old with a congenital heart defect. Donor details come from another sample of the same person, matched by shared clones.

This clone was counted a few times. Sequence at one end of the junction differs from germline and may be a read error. Here the CDR3 reads CASREGAQASQISTDTQYF. The CDR3 DNA follows: TGTGCCAGCAGGGAAGGGGCACAGGCCAGCCAGATTAGCACAGATACGCAGTATTTT. The chain joins TRBV6-1 to TRBJ2-3, with TRBD1 as a possible D gene (5 bases). This CDR3 is 19 amino acids long. Germline CDR1 reads MNHNS; CDR2 reads SASEGT.

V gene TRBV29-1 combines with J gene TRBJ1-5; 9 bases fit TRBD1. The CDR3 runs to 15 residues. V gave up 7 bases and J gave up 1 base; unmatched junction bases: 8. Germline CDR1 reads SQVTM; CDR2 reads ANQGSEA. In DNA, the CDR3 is TGCAGCGCGCCACAGGGGGCGGAGAGCAATCAGCCCCAGCATTTT. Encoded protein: CSAPQGAESNQPQHF.

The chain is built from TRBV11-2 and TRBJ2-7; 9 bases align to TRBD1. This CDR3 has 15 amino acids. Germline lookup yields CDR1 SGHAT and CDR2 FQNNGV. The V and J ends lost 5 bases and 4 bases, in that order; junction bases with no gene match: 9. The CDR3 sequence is CASSARDRVGYEQYF. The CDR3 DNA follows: TGTGCCAGCAGCGCCCGGGACAGGGTCGGGTACGAGCAGTACTTC.

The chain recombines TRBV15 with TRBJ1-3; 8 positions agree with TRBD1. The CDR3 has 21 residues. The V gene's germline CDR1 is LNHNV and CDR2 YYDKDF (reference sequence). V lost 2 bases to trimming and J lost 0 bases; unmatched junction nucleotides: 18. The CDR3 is CATSRPIFGQGAPSSGNTIYF. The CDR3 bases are TGTGCCACCAGCAGACCGATTTTCGGACAGGGCGCTCCGAGCTCTGGAAACACCATATATTTT.

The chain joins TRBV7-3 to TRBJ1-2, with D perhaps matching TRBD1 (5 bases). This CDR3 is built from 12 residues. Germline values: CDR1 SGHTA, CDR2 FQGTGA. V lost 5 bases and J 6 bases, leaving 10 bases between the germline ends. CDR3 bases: TGTGCCAGCAGCGGGGGGGGGAATGGCTACACCTTC. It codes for CASSGGGNGYTF.

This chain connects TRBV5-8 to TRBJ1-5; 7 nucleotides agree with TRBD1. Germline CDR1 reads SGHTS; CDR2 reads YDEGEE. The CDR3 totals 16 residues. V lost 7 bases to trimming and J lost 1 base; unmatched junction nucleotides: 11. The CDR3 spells CASPLGDSRSNQPQHF. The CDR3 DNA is TGTGCCAGCCCCCTTGGGGACAGCCGGAGCAATCAGCCCCAGCATTTT.

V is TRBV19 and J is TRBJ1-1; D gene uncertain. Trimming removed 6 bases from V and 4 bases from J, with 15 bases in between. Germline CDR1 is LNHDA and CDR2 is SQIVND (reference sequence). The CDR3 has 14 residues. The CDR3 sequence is CASRSGVSSTEAFF. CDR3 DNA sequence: TGTGCCAGTAGGTCTGGAGTGTCGAGCACTGAAGCTTTCTTT.

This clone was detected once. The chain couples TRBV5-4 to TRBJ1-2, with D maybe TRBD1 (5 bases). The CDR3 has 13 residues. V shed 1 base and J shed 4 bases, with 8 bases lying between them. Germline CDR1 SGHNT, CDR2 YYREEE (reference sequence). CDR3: CASSLNRPYGYTF. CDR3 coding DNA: TGTGCCAGCAGCTTGAACAGGCCCTATGGCTACACCTTC.

Here the CDR3 reads CASSSPVEREGWHEQFF. DNA for the CDR3: TGCGCCAGCAGCTCCCCAGTGGAGCGGGAGGGATGGCATGAGCAGTTCTTC. The chain links TRBV5-1 to TRBJ2-1, with 10 bases aligning to TRBD2. This CDR3 contains 17 residues. Germline CDR1 SGHRS, CDR2 YFSETQ. The junction had 14 bases not matched to a gene; V was cut back by 3 bases and J by 8 bases.

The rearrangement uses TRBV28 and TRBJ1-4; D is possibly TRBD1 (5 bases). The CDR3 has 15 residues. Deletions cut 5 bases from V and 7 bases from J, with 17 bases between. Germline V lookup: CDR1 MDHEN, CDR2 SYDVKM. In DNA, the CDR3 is TGTGCCAGCAGTCTCCTAGGGGAGGTTGGTGAAAAACTGTTTTTT. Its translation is CASSLLGEVGEKLFF.

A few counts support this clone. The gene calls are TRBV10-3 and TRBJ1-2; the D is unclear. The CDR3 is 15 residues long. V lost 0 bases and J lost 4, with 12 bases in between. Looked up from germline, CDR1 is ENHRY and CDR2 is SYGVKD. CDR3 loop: CAISESKPHRYGYTF. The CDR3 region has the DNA TGTGCCATCAGTGAGTCGAAGCCCCATCGCTATGGCTACACCTTC.

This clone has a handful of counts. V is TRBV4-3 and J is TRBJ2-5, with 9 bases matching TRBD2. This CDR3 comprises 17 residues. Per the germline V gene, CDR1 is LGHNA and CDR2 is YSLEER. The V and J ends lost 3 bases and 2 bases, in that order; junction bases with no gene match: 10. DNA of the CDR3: TGCGCCAGCAGCCAGAACTTAGGACTAGCGAGTCAAGAGACCCAGTACTTC. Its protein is CASSQNLGLASQETQYF.

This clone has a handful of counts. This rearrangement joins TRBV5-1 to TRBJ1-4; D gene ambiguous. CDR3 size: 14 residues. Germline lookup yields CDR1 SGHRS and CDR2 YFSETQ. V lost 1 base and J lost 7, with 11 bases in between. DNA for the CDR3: TGCGCCAGCAGCTTGTCCGGTGTAAGTGAAAAACTGTTTTTT. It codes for CASSLSGVSEKLFF.

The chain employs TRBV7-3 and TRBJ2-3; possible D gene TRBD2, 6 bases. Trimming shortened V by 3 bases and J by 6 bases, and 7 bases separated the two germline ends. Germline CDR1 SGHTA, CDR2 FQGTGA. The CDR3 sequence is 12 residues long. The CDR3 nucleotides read TGTGCCAGCAGCTTCCGGGGGGATACGCAGTATTTT. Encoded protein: CASSFRGDTQYF.

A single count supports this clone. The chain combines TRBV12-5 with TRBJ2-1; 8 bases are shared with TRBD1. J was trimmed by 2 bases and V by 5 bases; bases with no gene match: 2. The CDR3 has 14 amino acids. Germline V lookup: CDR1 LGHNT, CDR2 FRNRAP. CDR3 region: CASGRDRPYNEQFF. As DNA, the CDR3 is TGTGCTAGTGGTAGGGACAGGCCCTACAATGAGCAGTTCTTC.

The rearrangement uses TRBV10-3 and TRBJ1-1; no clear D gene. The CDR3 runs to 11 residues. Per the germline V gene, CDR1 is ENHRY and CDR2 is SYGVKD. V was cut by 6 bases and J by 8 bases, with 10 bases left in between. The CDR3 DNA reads TGTGCCATCAGGGAGACCAGAGAAGCTTTCTTT. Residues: CAIRETREAFF.

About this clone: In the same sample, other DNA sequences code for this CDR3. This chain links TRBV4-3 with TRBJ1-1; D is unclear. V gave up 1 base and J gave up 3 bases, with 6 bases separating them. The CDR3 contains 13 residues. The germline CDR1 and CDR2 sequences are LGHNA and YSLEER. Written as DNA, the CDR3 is TGCGCCAGCAGCCAAGTACGAGACACTGAAGCTTTCTTT. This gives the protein CASSQVRDTEAFF.

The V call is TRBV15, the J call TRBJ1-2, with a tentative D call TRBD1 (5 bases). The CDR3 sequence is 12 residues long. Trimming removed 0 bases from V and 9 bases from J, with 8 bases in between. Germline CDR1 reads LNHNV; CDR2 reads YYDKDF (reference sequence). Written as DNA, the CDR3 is TGTGCCACCAGCAGAGACCAGGGCCGCTACACCTTC. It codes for CATSRDQGRYTF.

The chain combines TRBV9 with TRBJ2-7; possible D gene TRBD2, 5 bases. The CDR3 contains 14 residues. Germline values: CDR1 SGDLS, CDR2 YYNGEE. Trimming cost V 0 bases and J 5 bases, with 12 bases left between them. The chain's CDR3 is CASSVVDSYDEQYF. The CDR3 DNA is TGTGCCAGCAGCGTAGTGGACTCCTACGACGAGCAGTACTTC.

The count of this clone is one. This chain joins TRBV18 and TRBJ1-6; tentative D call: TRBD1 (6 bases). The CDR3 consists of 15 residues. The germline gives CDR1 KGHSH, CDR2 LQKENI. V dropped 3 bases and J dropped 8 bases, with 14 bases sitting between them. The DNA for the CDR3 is TGTGCCAGCTCACCTTACAGGGAGGGCGATTCACCCCTCCACTTT. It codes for CASSPYREGDSPLHF.

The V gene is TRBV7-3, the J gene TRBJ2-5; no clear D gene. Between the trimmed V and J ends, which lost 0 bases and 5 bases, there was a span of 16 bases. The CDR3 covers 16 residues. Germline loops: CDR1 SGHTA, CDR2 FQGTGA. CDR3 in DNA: TGTGCCAGCAGCTTAACTAAGACAACAGCCCAGGAGACCCAGTACTTC. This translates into CASSLTKTTAQETQYF.

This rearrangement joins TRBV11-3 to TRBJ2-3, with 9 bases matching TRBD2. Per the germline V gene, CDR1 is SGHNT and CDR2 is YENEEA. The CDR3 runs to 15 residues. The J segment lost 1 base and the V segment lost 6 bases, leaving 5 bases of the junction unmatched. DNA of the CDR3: TGTGCCAGCAGTCCTAGCGGGAAACGCACAGATACGCAGTATTTT. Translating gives CASSPSGKRTDTQYF.

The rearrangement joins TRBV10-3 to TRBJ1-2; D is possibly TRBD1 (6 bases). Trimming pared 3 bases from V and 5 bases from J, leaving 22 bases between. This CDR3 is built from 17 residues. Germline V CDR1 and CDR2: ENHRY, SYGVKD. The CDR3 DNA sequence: TGTGCCATCAGTGACGGGGGGACATGTGCTAATGGATATGGCTACACCTTC. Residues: CAISDGGTCANGYGYTF.

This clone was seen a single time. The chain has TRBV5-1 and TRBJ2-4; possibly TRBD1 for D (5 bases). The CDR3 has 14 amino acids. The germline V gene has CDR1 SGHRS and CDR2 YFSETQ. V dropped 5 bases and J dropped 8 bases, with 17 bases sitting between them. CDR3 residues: CASREQVQEDIQYF. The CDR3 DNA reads TGCGCCAGCAGAGAACAGGTCCAAGAGGACATTCAGTACTTC.